Listed here are 23 T cell receptor beta chains from one sample, sequenced in a study of blood T cell repertoires in COVID-19. The assay was immunoSEQ multiplex PCR, and TCRdb's table has in-frame clones only and misses some. The sample yields about 41,000 clones, more than 65% seen once. The sample comprised peripheral blood. Source of these receptors: a man at least 80 years old with acute or convalescent COVID-19.

CDR3 DNA sequence: TGCGCCAGCAGCTTGGGTGGACTAGCGGGCAGCAATGAGCAGTTCTTC. Protein product: CASSLGGLAGSNEQFF. The J gene is TRBJ2-1, the V gene TRBV5-1; 11 bases agree with TRBD2. The V and J ends lost 0 bases and 6 bases, in that order; junction bases with no gene match: 5. The germline V gene has CDR1 SGHRS and CDR2 YFSETQ. This CDR3 has 16 residues.

This clone was counted between two and nine times. V and J are TRBV7-6 and TRBJ2-1; 7 bases map to TRBD1. The CDR3 has 15 amino acids. Germline values: CDR1 SGHVS, CDR2 FNYEAQ. The J segment lost 2 bases and the V segment lost 2 bases, leaving 3 bases of the junction unmatched. Here the CDR3 reads CASSLRGGTYNEQFF. CDR3 coding DNA: TGTGCCAGCAGCTTACGAGGGGGCACCTACAATGAGCAGTTCTTC.

This clone has only one observation. CDR3 region: CATSRGSPGYEQFF. The CDR3 DNA reads TGTGCCACCAGCAGAGGGAGTCCGGGATACGAGCAGTTCTTC. The chain is built from TRBV15 and TRBJ2-1; D is perhaps TRBD2 (5 bases). V was clipped by 1 base and J by 10 bases, with 14 bases between them. This CDR3 has 14 residues. Germline CDR1 LNHNV, CDR2 YYDKDF (reference sequence). Combining the CDR3 with reference TRBV15 and TRBJ2-1 gives the whole variable domain DAMVIQNPRYQVTQFGKPVTLSCSQTLNHNVMYWYQQKSSQAPKLLFHYYDKDFNNEADTPDNFQSRRPNTSFCFLDIRSPGLGDTAMYLCATSRGSPGYEQFFGPGTRLTVL.

This clone has just one count. The chain couples TRBV11-2 to TRBJ2-1, with TRBD2 as a possible D gene (6 bases). In germline, CDR1 is SGHAT, CDR2 FQNNGV. Trimming removed 1 base from V and 6 bases from J, with 10 bases in between. The CDR3 is 14 residues long. Written as DNA, the CDR3 is TGTGCCAGCAGCTTAGGCCAGGAGGGCAATGAGCAGTTCTTC. The encoded protein is CASSLGQEGNEQFF.

This chain links TRBV12-3 or TRBV12-4 with TRBJ2-1, with D perhaps TRBD1 (6 bases). CDR3 size: 13 residues. V was cut by 5 bases and J by 8 bases, with 13 bases left in between. This CDR3 is CASSHDRWDEQFF. As DNA, the CDR3 is TGTGCCAGCAGTCACGACAGGTGGGATGAGCAGTTCTTC.

The gene calls are TRBV3-1 (or the pseudogene TRBV3-2) and TRBJ2-3, with D unclear. From germline, CDR1 is LGHDT and CDR2 YNNKEL (reference sequence). The V and J ends lost 0 bases and 0 bases respectively, with 7 bases between them. The CDR3 loop spans 15 amino acids. The CDR3 region is CASSQDYSSTDTQYF. The DNA of the CDR3 is TGTGCCAGCAGCCAAGATTATAGTAGCACAGATACGCAGTATTTT.

This chain connects TRBV19 to TRBJ1-4; D not resolved. V was cut by 6 bases and J by 0 bases, with 8 bases left in between. Per germline, CDR1 LNHDA and CDR2 SQIVND (reference sequence). The CDR3 has 14 amino acids. The CDR3 coding sequence is TGTGCCAGTAGAATGCGGACAACTAATGAAAAACTGTTTTTT. Amino acid sequence: CASRMRTTNEKLFF.

This chain uses TRBV7-7 with TRBJ2-7; D perhaps matches TRBD2 (6 bases). Germline V gene lookup returns CDR1 SSHAT and CDR2 FNYEAQ (reference sequence). This CDR3 spans 13 amino acids. Trimming removed 5 bases at V and 3 bases at J, with 11 bases between. CDR3 sequence reads: CASSGTVLYEQYF. CDR3 nucleotide sequence: TGTGCCAGCAGCGGGACTGTGCTCTACGAGCAGTACTTC.

The CDR3 nucleotides are TGTGCCAGCAGCTTAGGGGGGAGACGGAACACCGGGGAGCTGTTTTTT. Translating it yields CASSLGGRRNTGELFF. The genes are TRBV7-3 and TRBJ2-2; a possible D gene is TRBD2 (6 bases). V was cut by 2 bases and J by 1 base, with 11 bases left in between. CDR3 length equals 16 residues. Germline V gives CDR1 SGHTA, CDR2 FQGTGA.

The chain joins TRBV28 to TRBJ1-2; TRBD1 might be the D (6 bases). In germline, CDR1 is MDHEN, CDR2 SYDVKM. CDR3 length: 14 amino acids. The V and J ends lost 6 bases and 3 bases respectively, with 14 bases between them. CDR3 protein: CASSPTGPYYGYTF. CDR3 DNA: TGTGCCAGCAGCCCGACAGGCCCTTACTATGGCTACACCTTC.

In its sample, this clone was seen a few times. The chain has TRBV2 and TRBJ1-2; unclear D gene. The germline CDR1 and CDR2 sequences are SNHLY and FYNNEI. Between the trimmed V and J ends, which lost 6 bases and 2 bases, there was a span of 7 bases. The CDR3 length is 12 residues. CDR3 sequence (DNA): TGTGCCAGCAGCGCCGAGAACTATGGCTACACCTTC. Residues: CASSAENYGYTF.

The chain links TRBV5-1 to TRBJ2-7, with 9 bases that match TRBD1. V lost 4 bases to trimming and J lost 6 bases; unmatched junction nucleotides: 11. This CDR3 contains 15 residues. Germline assignment: CDR1 SGHRS and CDR2 YFSETQ. The CDR3 reads CASSLTGTGLGEQYF. For the CDR3, the DNA is TGCGCCAGCAGCCTAACCGGGACAGGGCTCGGCGAGCAGTACTTC.

V gene TRBV7-8 combines with J gene TRBJ2-7, with 8 bases lining up with TRBD1. The trim removed 1 base at V and 7 bases at J, leaving 9 bases unmatched. Looked up from germline, CDR1 is SGHVS and CDR2 is FQNEAQ. The CDR3 extends over 15 amino acids. The CDR3 sequence: CASSLESGTGREQYF. The CDR3 DNA reads as TGTGCCAGCAGCTTAGAGTCCGGGACAGGCCGAGAGCAGTACTTC.

The chain is built from TRBV7-6 and TRBJ2-3; 10 bases are a match to TRBD1. Trimming took 3 bases from V and 1 from J; bases not matched to a gene: 7. In germline, CDR1 is SGHVS, CDR2 FNYEAQ. The CDR3 sequence is 17 residues long. The CDR3 region has the DNA TGTGCCAGCAGCTTGGCTACTGGGACAGGGGGCACAGATACGCAGTATTTT. This sequence encodes CASSLATGTGGTDTQYF.

V is TRBV5-1 and J is TRBJ1-6; 10 nucleotides agree with TRBD1. This CDR3 spans 15 amino acids. The J segment lost 6 bases and the V segment lost 4 bases, leaving 4 bases of the junction unmatched. Per germline, CDR1 SGHRS and CDR2 YFSETQ. CDR3 amino acids: CASSLRTGGNSPLHF. The CDR3 nucleotides read TGCGCCAGCAGCCTGAGGACAGGGGGTAATTCACCCCTCCACTTT.

The J gene is TRBJ2-1, the V gene TRBV2; 8 nucleotides line up with TRBD2. CDR1 is SNHLY and CDR2 is FYNNEI in the germline V gene. The CDR3 spans 14 residues. Trimming at V came to 9 bases and at J to 3 bases, leaving 7 bases not matched to a gene. Written as DNA, the CDR3 is TGTGCCAGTAAACGGGGGGGCATCTACAATGAGCAGTTCTTC. Translation gives CASKRGGIYNEQFF.

The J gene is TRBJ1-1, the V gene TRBV9, with 8 bases fitting TRBD1. There are 16 residues in the CDR3. Germline V gene lookup returns CDR1 SGDLS and CDR2 YYNGEE. Trimming took 1 base from V and 7 from J; bases not matched to a gene: 12. CDR3 coding DNA: TGTGCCAGCAGCGTATATAAAGGACAGGGCGTACTTGAAGCTTTCTTT. Encoded protein: CASSVYKGQGVLEAFF.

The chain joins TRBV7-3 to TRBJ2-1; 10 nucleotides agree with TRBD2. Germline trimming cut 4 bases from V and 8 bases from J; bases unmatched to any gene: 8. This CDR3 comprises 15 residues. Germline-derived CDR1 and CDR2 are SGHTA and FQGTGA. CDR3 loop: CASSSGSSGRYEQFF. The CDR3 DNA reads TGTGCCAGCAGCTCCGGGAGTAGCGGGAGGTATGAGCAGTTCTTC.

The V gene is TRBV2, the J gene TRBJ2-1, with 9 bases identical to TRBD1. The CDR3 has 12 residues. Losses at the gene ends were 6 bases for V and 10 bases for J; bases not matched to a gene: 4. The V gene's germline CDR1 is SNHLY and CDR2 FYNNEI. The chain's CDR3 is CASRGTGSEQFF. The CDR3 DNA sequence: TGTGCCAGCAGGGGGACAGGGAGCGAGCAGTTCTTC.

The chain recombines TRBV7-8 with TRBJ1-2, with 9 positions matching TRBD1. Per the germline V gene, CDR1 is SGHVS and CDR2 is FQNEAQ. The junction had 2 bases not matched to a gene; V was cut back by 4 bases and J by 2 bases. CDR3 length: 14 amino acids. The chain's CDR3 is CASSSTGGNYGYTF. Here the CDR3 DNA reads TGTGCCAGCAGCTCGACAGGGGGGAACTATGGCTACACCTTC.

The sample holds one count of this clone. The chain uses TRBV24-1 and TRBJ1-1; the D gene is possibly TRBD1 (6 bases). V lost 12 bases and J lost 0, with 13 bases in between. Germline V CDR1 and CDR2: KGHDR, SFDVKD. The CDR3 consists of 13 residues. Here the CDR3 DNA reads TGTGCCGTCCGGACAGACTTGAACACTGAAGCTTTCTTT. Translated, it gives CAVRTDLNTEAFF.

This clone was seen a handful of times. CDR3 sequence reads: CASSSVGQTYGYTF. CDR3 nucleotide sequence: TGCGCCAGCAGCTCCGTGGGACAGACCTATGGCTACACCTTC. The chain recombines TRBV5-1 with TRBJ1-2; TRBD1 agrees at 7 bases. The V segment lost 3 bases and the J segment 4 bases; nucleotides outside the gene matches: 6. Germline CDR1 SGHRS, CDR2 YFSETQ. CDR3 size: 14 residues. Drawing the rest from reference TRBV5-1 and TRBJ1-2, the complete variable domain is KAGVTQTPRYLIKTRGQQVTLSCSPISGHRSVSWYQQTPGQGLQFLFEYFSETQRNKGNFPGRFSGRQFSNSRSEMNVSTLELGDSALYLCASSSVGQTYGYTFGSGTRLTVV.

This rearrangement joins TRBV3-1 (or the pseudogene TRBV3-2) to TRBJ1-1, with D possibly being TRBD1 (6 bases). This CDR3 comprises 16 residues. V was shortened by 3 bases and J by 2 bases, with 16 bases between the two germline ends. Germline V lookup: CDR1 LGHDT, CDR2 YNNKEL (reference sequence). CDR3 nucleotide sequence: TGTGCCAGCAGCCACCATAACACAGGGTTAAACACTGAAGCTTTCTTT. It encodes CASSHHNTGLNTEAFF.